This entry describes one T cell receptor beta chain. Every participating donor gave one draw, a heparinised blood sample averaging about 100 mL. The authors sorted CD4+ naive, central memory, regulatory and stem cell-like memory cells via CD45RO/CCR7/CD25/CD127/CD95/CD27. The data were taken from a study of beta chain features in type 1 diabetes. All of the isolated RNA was reverse transcribed, so expressed TCRB transcripts were sequenced. The table came from immunoSEQ multiplex PCR; TCRdb's copy has only in-frame clones and leaves some out. Of some 410,000 clones listed, about an eighth are singletons. V gave up 1 base and J gave up 7 bases, with 8 bases separating them. The CDR3 is 13 amino acids. Germline V gene lookup returns CDR1 SGHTA and CDR2 FQGNSA.

This TCR was sampled from a woman between 18 and 29 years old in good health. The rearrangement joins TRBV7-2 to TRBJ2-1; no clear D gene. The sequenced material came from naive CD4+ T cells from blood. The CDR3 DNA follows: TGTGCCAGCAGCTTAGAAGTTCTGAATGAGCAGTTCTTC. Residues: CASSLEVLNEQFF. Filled out from reference TRBV7-2 and TRBJ2-1, the complete variable domain reads GAGVSQSPSNKVTEKGKDVELRCDPISGHTALYWYRQSLGQGLEFLIYFQGNSAPDKSGLPSDRFSAERTGGSVSTLTIQRTQQEDSAVYLCASSLEVLNEQFFGPGTRLTVL.